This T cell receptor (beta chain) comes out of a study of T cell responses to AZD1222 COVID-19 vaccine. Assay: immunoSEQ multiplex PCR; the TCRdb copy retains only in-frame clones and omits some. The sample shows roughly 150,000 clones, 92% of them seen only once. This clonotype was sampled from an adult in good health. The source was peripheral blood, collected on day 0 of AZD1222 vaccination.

The DNA of the CDR3 is TGTGCCAGCAGCTTAGGCAGGGGGCTAGACTTAACTAATGAAAAACTGTTTTTT. This encodes CASSLGRGLDLTNEKLFF. This chain uses TRBV7-2 with TRBJ1-4, with 8 bases lining up with TRBD1. After removal of 1 base from V and 1 base from J, the junction contained 8 bases not matched to a gene. The V gene's germline CDR1 is SGHTA and CDR2 FQGNSA. This CDR3 is 18 amino acids long.